The sequence of this T cell receptor beta chain was determined in a study of blood T cells in healthy people across ages. The second PCR ran about 6 to 11 cycles with a sample-barcoded 5' primer and J-beta primers. One entry per CDR3 protein, called by TCRdb with MiXCR from the 5' RACE reads. The sample holds 1.5 million or so distinct CDR3 sequences, 42% seen once. With 0 bases removed from V and 4 bases from J, the gap between germline ends came to 12 bases. The CDR3 covers 15 residues. The germline CDR1 and CDR2 sequences are SGHRS and YFSETQ. Findings of the study overall: Relative to aged donors, long-lived donors carried more naive CD4+ cells and displayed higher diversity. Unsorted PBMCs prevented conclusive naive versus antigen-experienced comparison.

In regard to this clonotype: The antigen remains undetermined.

Material: blood. This receptor was taken from a woman aged 18-35 years in good health. This chain links TRBV5-1 with TRBJ2-3, with D possibly being TRBD2 (7 bases). The CDR3 region is CASSLAAGAPDTQYF. For the CDR3, the DNA is TGCGCCAGCAGCTTGGCCGCGGGGGCCCCAGATACGCAGTATTTT.